One sample yielded the 28 T cell receptor beta chains listed below, sequenced in a study of pediatric ulcerative colitis. One to two pinch biopsies were taken from the rectum during colonoscopy. Measured with immunoSEQ multiplex PCR; TCRdb has only the in-frame clones, and not every one. The repertoire holds around 34,000 clones, with approximately 78% as singletons. The sample consisted of gut tissue. The source is a boy between 10 and 17 years old with mild ulcerative colitis.

CDR3 residues: CASGGQGASPLHF. The CDR3 DNA is TGTGCCAGCGGCGGACAGGGGGCTTCACCCCTCCACTTT. V and J are TRBV2 and TRBJ1-6; 11 bases map to TRBD1. This CDR3 region has 13 residues. Germline V gives CDR1 SNHLY, CDR2 FYNNEI. The junction had 3 bases not matched to a gene; V was cut back by 8 bases and J by 9 bases.

The rearrangement links TRBV27 to TRBJ2-1, with TRBD2 matching 8 bases. Germline trimming cut 3 bases from V and 4 bases from J; bases unmatched to any gene: 8. The CDR3 is 16 amino acids. Germline values: CDR1 MNHEY, CDR2 SMNVEV (reference sequence). CDR3 sequence (DNA): TGTGCCAGCAGTTTGAGGGCGGGGGGAGAGTACAATGAGCAGTTCTTC. This encodes CASSLRAGGEYNEQFF.

This chain links TRBV6-5 with TRBJ2-6; D remains unclear. The CDR3 contains 13 residues. V was clipped by 8 bases and J by 2 bases, with 7 bases between them. In germline, CDR1 is MNHEY, CDR2 SVGAGI. DNA for the CDR3: TGTGCCAGCCGGGTCCCTGGGGCCAACGTCCTGACTTTC. Translating gives CASRVPGANVLTF.

The V call is TRBV30, the J call TRBJ2-7; a possible D gene is TRBD1 (6 bases). The germline V gene has CDR1 GTSNPN and CDR2 SVGIG (reference sequence). The CDR3 spans 12 residues. V gave up 7 bases and J gave up 0 bases, with 10 bases separating them. Here the CDR3 DNA reads TGTGCCTTGGGGGCCAGCTCCTACGAGCAGTACTTC. Protein sequence: CALGASSYEQYF.

The sample holds one count of this clone. The chain links TRBV29-1 to TRBJ2-1; 7 nucleotides align to TRBD1. Germline values: CDR1 SQVTM, CDR2 ANQGSEA. This CDR3 is 14 amino acids long. The trim removed 4 bases at V and 7 bases at J, leaving 10 bases unmatched. The CDR3 sequence is CSVAPGTARNEQFF. In nucleotides, the CDR3 is TGCAGCGTTGCCCCCGGGACAGCAAGGAATGAGCAGTTCTTC.

The rearrangement joins TRBV5-8 to TRBJ2-5; D may be TRBD1 (6 bases). Germline CDR1 and CDR2: SGHTS and YDEGEE. V was pared by 2 bases and J by 5 bases, with 13 bases between. This CDR3 contains 14 residues. The CDR3 DNA follows: TGTGCCAGCAGCTTCGTCAACAGGGCGGAGACCCAGTACTTC. It is translated as CASSFVNRAETQYF.

The rearrangement links TRBV25-1 to TRBJ2-7, with 10 bases that match TRBD1. Trimming cost V 4 bases and J 2 bases; bases outside gene matches: 5. Germline values: CDR1 MGHDK, CDR2 SYGVNS. CDR3 size: 15 residues. CDR3 nucleotide sequence: TGTGCCAGCAGTGCCCGGGACAGGGGAACCTACGAGCAGTACTTC. The encoded protein is CASSARDRGTYEQYF.

The table lists this clone with a few counts. This chain links TRBV5-1 with TRBJ1-6; weak D call: TRBD1 (5 bases). Trimming removed 5 bases from V and 10 bases from J, with 10 bases in between. In germline, CDR1 is SGHRS, CDR2 YFSETQ. The CDR3 runs to 12 residues. Written as DNA, the CDR3 is TGCGCCAGCAGAGAGGACAACTCACCCCTCCACTTT. Translation gives CASREDNSPLHF.

The V gene is TRBV5-1, the J gene TRBJ2-3; D is possibly TRBD1 or TRBD2 (6 bases each). The germline gives CDR1 SGHRS, CDR2 YFSETQ. Trimming stripped 4 bases from V and 2 bases from J, with 23 bases between. The CDR3 extends over 18 amino acids. CDR3: CASSPLGVEGGNTDTQYF. The CDR3 coding sequence is TGCGCCAGCAGCCCCCTGGGGGTTGAGGGGGGCAACACAGATACGCAGTATTTT.

The rearrangement links TRBV5-1 to TRBJ1-2, with 7 bases lining up with TRBD1. Germline V CDR1 and CDR2: SGHRS, YFSETQ. CDR3 size: 15 residues. Germline trimming cut 0 bases from V and 4 bases from J; bases unmatched to any gene: 6. CDR3 DNA: TGCGCCAGCAGCTTGGGTGGGACAGAGGCCTATGGCTACACCTTC. Amino acids: CASSLGGTEAYGYTF.

This sequence joins TRBV10-3 and TRBJ1-2, with TRBD1 identical over 9 bases. This CDR3 comprises 16 residues. J lost 8 bases, V lost 3 bases, and 13 bases had no gene match. Per the germline V gene, CDR1 is ENHRY and CDR2 is SYGVKD. CDR3 bases: TGTGCCATCAGTGACGTGGGGACAGGGAGGGTTTACGGCTACACCTTC. This encodes CAISDVGTGRVYGYTF.

The rearrangement uses TRBV4-1 and TRBJ2-7; no clear D. V lost 3 bases and J 2 bases, leaving 11 bases between the germline ends. Germline CDR1 reads MGHRA; CDR2 reads YSYEKL. The CDR3 is 14 amino acids. CDR3 protein: CASSHVGRPYEQYF. In DNA form, the CDR3 reads TGCGCCAGCAGCCATGTCGGCAGACCCTACGAGCAGTACTTC.

The chain employs TRBV11-1 and TRBJ1-1; a possible D gene is TRBD1 (6 bases). Trimming shortened V by 5 bases and J by 5 bases, and 15 bases separated the two germline ends. CDR1 is SGHAT, CDR2 FQDESV, per germline (reference sequence). The CDR3 spans 14 residues. DNA for the CDR3: TGTGCCAGCAGCCACCTAGGGGGAGAGACTGAAGCTTTCTTT. It yields the protein CASSHLGGETEAFF.

V is TRBV30 and J is TRBJ1-5, with D perhaps TRBD1 (5 bases). Trimming stripped 2 bases from V and 0 bases from J, with 14 bases between. The CDR3 is made up of 16 amino acids. Per the germline V gene, CDR1 is GTSNPN and CDR2 is SVGIG (reference sequence). The CDR3 protein is CAWSSRQFNSNQPQHF. The CDR3 region has the DNA TGTGCCTGGAGTTCCCGACAGTTCAATAGCAATCAGCCCCAGCATTTT.

The J gene is TRBJ2-5, the V gene TRBV15, with 8 bases aligning to TRBD2. CDR1 is LNHNV, CDR2 YYDKDF, per germline (reference sequence). This CDR3 has 18 amino acids. The V gene end was trimmed by 3 bases and the J gene end by 2 bases; junction bases not matched to a gene: 14. The DNA for the CDR3 is TGTGCCACCAGCAGTGCTCCGGGAGCGGGGGCCTCTCAAGAGACCCAGTACTTC. This encodes CATSSAPGAGASQETQYF.

The chain links TRBV5-8 to TRBJ1-1, with a tentative D call TRBD1 (5 bases). CDR1 is SGHTS, CDR2 YDEGEE, per germline. Trimming cost V 0 bases and J 5 bases, with 11 bases left between them. The CDR3 consists of 14 residues. The CDR3 protein is CASSLDGGLTEAFF. CDR3 nucleotide sequence: TGTGCCAGCAGCTTGGACGGGGGACTAACTGAAGCTTTCTTT.

This clone was counted once. The chain has TRBV18 and TRBJ1-5; D ambiguous. V dropped 1 base and J dropped 7 bases, with 11 bases sitting between them. The CDR3 is made up of 14 amino acids. From germline, CDR1 is KGHSH and CDR2 LQKENI. For the CDR3, the DNA is TGTGCCAGCTCACCACTAGGGCAGGTCCAGCCCCAGCATTTT. This gives the protein CASSPLGQVQPQHF. The full variable domain, completed using reference TRBV18 and TRBJ1-5, is NAGVMQNPRHLVRRRGQEARLRCSPMKGHSHVYWYRQLPEEGLKFMVYLQKENIIDESGMPKERFSAEFPKEGPSILRIQQVVRGDSAAYFCASSPLGQVQPQHFGDGTRLSIL.

The CDR3 DNA follows: TGTGCCTGGAGTGTACGGGAGACACAGCCCCAGCATTTT. It translates to CAWSVRETQPQHF. The chain recombines TRBV30 with TRBJ1-5; the D is unclear. V dropped 0 bases and J dropped 7 bases, with 10 bases sitting between them. Germline V gene sequence: CDR1 GTSNPN, CDR2 SVGIG (reference sequence). There are 13 residues in the CDR3.

This clone was recorded once. This chain links TRBV5-5 with TRBJ2-5; D is perhaps TRBD1 (5 bases). V shed 2 bases and J shed 1 base, with 9 bases lying between them. CDR3 length: 14 amino acids. Germline V CDR1 and CDR2: SGHKS, YYEKEE (reference sequence). The CDR3 sequence: CASSFRQFQETQYF. The DNA for the CDR3 is TGTGCCAGCAGCTTTAGACAGTTCCAAGAGACCCAGTACTTC.

The chain recombines TRBV11-2 with TRBJ2-7; D is possibly TRBD2 (6 bases). The CDR3 covers 15 residues. V was trimmed by 2 bases and J by 4 bases, leaving 15 bases between them. Germline V gene lookup returns CDR1 SGHAT and CDR2 FQNNGV. CDR3: CASSLNPGRLYEQYF. For the CDR3, the DNA is TGTGCCAGCAGCTTAAATCCAGGGAGGCTATACGAGCAGTACTTC.

The V call is TRBV5-6, the J call TRBJ1-5, with 7 nucleotides matching TRBD1. J was trimmed by 5 bases and V by 4 bases; bases with no gene match: 15. The CDR3 runs to 17 residues. Looked up from germline, CDR1 is SGHDT and CDR2 is YYEEEE. CDR3 nucleotide sequence: TGTGCCAGCAGCCCCGGGGGGGTGACAGGGTATGATCAGCCCCAGCATTTT. Translating gives CASSPGGVTGYDQPQHF. The whole variable domain, filled in from reference TRBV5-6 and TRBJ1-5, reads DAGVTQSPTHLIKTRGQQVTLRCSPKSGHDTVSWYQQALGQGPQFIFQYYEEEERQRGNFPDRFSGHQFPNYSSELNVNALLLGDSALYLCASSPGGVTGYDQPQHFGDGTRLSIL.

This rearrangement joins TRBV7-6 to TRBJ2-7; tentatively, D is TRBD1 (6 bases). Germline lookup yields CDR1 SGHVS and CDR2 FNYEAQ. The CDR3 extends over 21 amino acids. Trimming took off 3 bases at V and 0 bases at J, with 30 bases between the two ends. DNA of the CDR3: TGTGCCAGCAGCTTCTATGTGTTTGGCCCGACGGACAGTGGGAGCTCCTACGAGCAGTACTTC. Its translation: CASSFYVFGPTDSGSSYEQYF.

In DNA, the CDR3 is TGTGCCAGCAGCTTATCGTGGGGCATCCAAGAGACCCAGTACTTC. Translating gives CASSLSWGIQETQYF. The rearrangement uses TRBV7-2 and TRBJ2-5; a weak D match, TRBD1 (5 bases). From germline, CDR1 is SGHTA and CDR2 FQGNSA. The germline V and J ends were trimmed by 2 bases and 1 base, with 11 bases remaining between them. This CDR3 contains 15 residues.

This rearrangement joins TRBV4-1 to TRBJ2-4, with D hard to call. The CDR3 sequence is 16 residues long. CDR1 is MGHRA and CDR2 is YSYEKL in the germline V gene. V gave up 3 bases and J gave up 3 bases, with 15 bases separating them. The CDR3 region has the DNA TGCGCCAGCAGCCAGCCTGGGGTCGACGTCAAAAACATTCAGTACTTC. Residues: CASSQPGVDVKNIQYF.

The V and J genes are TRBV7-9 and TRBJ1-2, with 9 bases identical to TRBD1. With 2 bases clipped from V and 8 bases from J, the junction kept 9 bases outside the gene matches. This CDR3 is built from 15 residues. Germline V gene sequence: CDR1 SEHNR, CDR2 FQNEAQ (reference sequence). The CDR3 reads CASSLWGQGGYGYTF. The CDR3 DNA reads TGTGCCAGCAGCTTATGGGGACAGGGAGGGTACGGCTACACCTTC. Full variable domain (rest looked up from reference TRBV7-9 and TRBJ1-2): DTGVSQNPRHKITKRGQNVTFRCDPISEHNRLYWYRQTLGQGPEFLTYFQNEAQLEKSRLLSDRFSAERPKGSFSTLEIQRTEQGDSAMYLCASSLWGQGGYGYTFGSGTRLTVV.

CDR3 nucleotide sequence: TGTGCCAGCAGCTTTTCGACTAGCTACACCGGGGAGCTGTTTTTT. This sequence encodes CASSFSTSYTGELFF. The rearrangement uses TRBV7-3 and TRBJ2-2; 7 bases are shared with TRBD2. Per the germline V gene, CDR1 is SGHTA and CDR2 is FQGTGA. The CDR3 has 15 residues. The V gene end was trimmed by 3 bases and the J gene end by 3 bases; junction bases not matched to a gene: 4.

The V gene is TRBV5-6, the J gene TRBJ2-7; D is unresolved. The CDR3 sequence is 12 residues long. Germline CDR1 reads SGHDT; CDR2 reads YYEEEE. V was trimmed by 5 bases and J by 6 bases, leaving 12 bases between them. The CDR3 loop is CASRFARPEQYF. In DNA form, the CDR3 reads TGTGCCAGCAGGTTTGCGAGACCCGAGCAGTACTTC.

The chain combines TRBV2 with TRBJ2-7; TRBD1 agrees at 8 bases. The germline gives CDR1 SNHLY, CDR2 FYNNEI. CDR3 length equals 14 residues. Trimming at V came to 2 bases and at J to 5 bases, leaving 5 bases not matched to a gene. CDR3 DNA sequence: TGTGCCAGCAGTGAACAGGGGGCGATCAACGAGCAGTACTTC. Amino acids: CASSEQGAINEQYF.